This entry describes one T cell receptor (beta chain). Its target is unknown. Per germline, CDR1 GTSNPN and CDR2 SVGIG (reference sequence). The V and J ends lost 0 bases and 6 bases respectively, with 9 bases between them. The length of the CDR3 is 12 residues. This specimen belongs to a study of cytomegalovirus exposure and HLA in healthy donors. Study-level points and caveats: The listing of about 150 TCR beta chains classed them as cytomegalovirus-associated. Researchers reported from a later analysis that most CMV-associated TCR beta chains appeared HLA-restricted. Later on, an analysis showed TCR association rates differing by HLA locus, with DRB1 the most and HLA-C the fewest. In an earlier analysis, about 87% or about 30%: the productive usage of most TCR beta V segments.

Primers for the PCR totalled 60 Vbeta and 13 Jbeta. Libraries were prepared by immunoSEQ multiplex PCR; TCRdb keeps only in-frame clonotypes and omits some of them. The table includes about 190,000 clones, over 70% detected once. The V and J genes are TRBV30 and TRBJ2-7; D is unresolved. Source material: PBMCs. This receptor was obtained from a woman younger than 35 in good health and CMV-seropositive. The CDR3 region is CAWSVSLGEQYF. CDR3 bases: TGTGCCTGGAGTGTCTCACTTGGCGAGCAGTACTTC.